This T cell receptor beta chain comes out of a study of blood T cell repertoires in COVID-19. Study details: PBMCs, B-cell-depleted T cells, or T cells provided the cDNA or gDNA that made up the material.

Losses at the gene ends were 5 bases for V and 7 bases for J; bases not matched to a gene: 4. There are 14 residues in the CDR3. CDR1 and CDR2 from the germline V gene are MDHEN and SYDVKM. In the original processing: Nucleated cell counts were estimated from reference gene primer amplification. Data came from immunoSEQ multiplex PCR; TCRdb stores just in-frame clones and leaves some out. V and J calls plus clone size are reproduced from that table; the DNA served to infer D and trimming. The sample yields 200,000 to 250,000 clones, approximately 82% seen once. The origin of this receptor is a woman older than 75 with acute or convalescent COVID-19. The chain recombines TRBV28 with TRBJ2-2, with 10 bases aligning to TRBD1. Source material: peripheral blood. CDR3 sequence reads: CASSPGQGIGELFF. CDR3 nucleotides: TGTGCCAGCAGTCCGGGACAGGGGATCGGGGAGCTGTTTTTT. Full variable domain (outside the CDR3, taken from reference TRBV28 and TRBJ2-2): DVKVTQSSRYLVKRTGEKVFLECVQDMDHENMFWYRQDPGLGLRLIYFSYDVKMKEKGDIPEGYSVSREKKERFSLILESASTNQTSMYLCASSPGQGIGELFFGEGSRLTVL.